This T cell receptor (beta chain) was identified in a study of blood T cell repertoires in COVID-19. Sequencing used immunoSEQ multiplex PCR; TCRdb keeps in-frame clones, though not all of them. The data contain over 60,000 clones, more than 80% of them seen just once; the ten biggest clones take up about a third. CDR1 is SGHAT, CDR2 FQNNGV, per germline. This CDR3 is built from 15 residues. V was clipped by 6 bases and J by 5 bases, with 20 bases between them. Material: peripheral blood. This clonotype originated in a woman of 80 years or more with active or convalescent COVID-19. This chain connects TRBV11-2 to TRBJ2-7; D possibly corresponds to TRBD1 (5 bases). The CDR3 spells CASSSTQGNRHEQYF. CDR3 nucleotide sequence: TGTGCCAGCAGTTCTACCCAGGGAAATAGGCACGAGCAGTACTTC. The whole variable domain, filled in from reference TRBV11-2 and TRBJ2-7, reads EAGVAQSPRYKIIEKRQSVAFWCNPISGHATLYWYQQILGQGPKLLIQFQNNGVVDDSQLPKDRFSAERLKGVDSTLKIQPAKLEDSAVYLCASSSTQGNRHEQYFGPGTRLTVT.